Listed here are 15 T cell receptor beta chains from one sample, sequenced in a study of T cell repertoires in cytomegalovirus infection. TCRdb re-analysed the reads in MiXCR, keeping a single row per CDR3 protein. The repertoire holds under 350,000 distinct CDR3 sequences, 9% to 9.5% seen once, with 3.5% to 4.5% in the top ten. The specimen was PBMCs. The receptors were gathered from a human donor in good health (CMV status not recorded). Some clones in this sample may be carry-over from other donors' samples.

This clonotype occurred a few times. The chain combines TRBV6-5 with TRBJ2-1, with 9 bases fitting TRBD2. The CDR3 sequence is 14 residues long. In germline, CDR1 is MNHEY, CDR2 SVGAGI. V gave up 8 bases and J gave up 6 bases; unmatched junction bases: 8. CDR3 in DNA: TGTGCCAGCTGGGATGCGGGGGGGGGCAATGAGCAGTTCTTC. Residues: CASWDAGGGNEQFF.

The sample holds many counts of this clonotype. This chain connects TRBV7-8 to TRBJ1-5; 7 nucleotides line up with TRBD1. V shed 0 bases and J 2 bases; nucleotides not matched to a gene: 4. This CDR3 has 16 residues. CDR1 and CDR2 from the germline V gene are SGHVS and FQNEAQ. This CDR3 is CASSLARGQGNQPQHF. DNA of the CDR3: TGTGCCAGCAGCTTAGCGAGGGGGCAAGGCAATCAGCCCCAGCATTTT.

The gene calls are TRBV20-1 and TRBJ1-6; 7 bases agree with TRBD1. After removal of 4 bases from V and 7 bases from J, the junction contained 4 bases not matched to a gene. Germline-derived CDR1 and CDR2 are DFQATT and SNEGSKA (reference sequence). This CDR3 is 13 amino acids long. The CDR3 loop reads CSATRGKNSPLHF. The CDR3 nucleotides read TGCAGTGCTACCAGGGGGAAGAATTCACCCCTCCACTTT.

The sample holds many counts of this clonotype. The rearrangement joins TRBV7-8 to TRBJ2-1; a weak D match, TRBD2 (7 bases). Trimming stripped 0 bases from V and 9 bases from J, with 18 bases between. The CDR3 spans 16 residues. The germline V gene has CDR1 SGHVS and CDR2 FQNEAQ. As DNA, the CDR3 is TGTGCCAGCAGCTTAGCGCCCTGGGGGGGGGGCCCTGAGCAGTTCTTC. This translates into CASSLAPWGGGPEQFF.

In this sample, this clonotype turned up many times. The chain has TRBV7-2 and TRBJ2-1, with a weak D call TRBD2 (6 bases). CDR1 and CDR2 (germline): SGHTA, FQGNSA. V lost 1 base, J lost 12 bases, and 10 bases lay in between. The CDR3 extends over 12 amino acids. DNA for the CDR3: TGTGCCAGCAGCTTAGATCTCGGGGGGCAGTTCTTC. Its translation: CASSLDLGGQFF.

This clonotype was picked up a small number of times. The chain uses TRBV27 and TRBJ1-1; D unresolved. Trimming took off 3 bases at V and 2 bases at J, with 7 bases between the two ends. Per germline, CDR1 MNHEY and CDR2 SMNVEV (reference sequence). The CDR3 length is 13 residues. The CDR3 DNA reads as TGTGCCAGCAGTTTTTGGGGAAACACTGAAGCTTTCTTT. Translating gives CASSFWGNTEAFF.

This clonotype has only a few counts. The chain carries TRBV15 and TRBJ2-7, with 8 bases that match TRBD1. The J segment lost 5 bases and the V segment lost 4 bases, leaving 7 bases of the junction unmatched. The CDR3 contains 14 residues. Germline CDR1 reads LNHNV; CDR2 reads YYDKDF (reference sequence). The CDR3 DNA reads TGTGCCACCAGCATCCAGGGGGCGGTCAACGAGCAGTACTTC. Translation: CATSIQGAVNEQYF.

V is TRBV5-6 and J is TRBJ1-1; TRBD1 agrees at 7 bases. V lost 4 bases, J lost 6 bases, and 12 bases stayed unmatched. Germline CDR1 SGHDT, CDR2 YYEEEE. This CDR3 is 15 amino acids long. The CDR3 bases are TGTGCCAGCAGCCCCGGAACAGGGGTGATCGCTGAAGCTTTCTTT. This sequence encodes CASSPGTGVIAEAFF.

The chain has TRBV19 and TRBJ1-5, with D hard to call. The germline V gene has CDR1 LNHDA and CDR2 SQIVND (reference sequence). The CDR3 length is 10 residues. The CDR3 loop reads CVVYNQPQHF. CDR3 coding DNA: TGTGTAGTTTACAATCAGCCCCAGCATTTT.

This clonotype has just a few counts. The V call is TRBV7-9, the J call TRBJ2-3; D not resolved. Between the trimmed V and J ends, which lost 2 bases and 4 bases, there was a span of 4 bases. Germline V CDR1 and CDR2: SEHNR, FQNEAQ (reference sequence). This CDR3 contains 12 residues. The CDR3 spells CASSLISDTQYF. The CDR3, as DNA: TGTGCCAGCAGCTTAATTTCAGATACGCAGTATTTT. The full variable domain, completed using reference TRBV7-9 and TRBJ2-3, is DTGVSQNPRHKITKRGQNVTFRCDPISEHNRLYWYRQTLGQGPEFLTYFQNEAQLEKSRLLSDRFSAERPKGSFSTLEIQRTEQGDSAMYLCASSLISDTQYFGPGTRLTVL.

The rearrangement links TRBV12-3 or TRBV12-4 to TRBJ1-6; D is unclear. This CDR3 is 14 amino acids long. The ends were cut back, 4 bases at V and 9 bases at J, with 13 bases in the middle. CDR3 in amino acids: CASSYQMGISPLHF. The CDR3, as DNA: TGTGCCAGCAGTTACCAAATGGGCATTTCACCCCTCCACTTT.

This clonotype was observed at least ten times. V and J are TRBV7-8 and TRBJ1-4; D possibly corresponds to TRBD1 (6 bases). The CDR3 covers 15 residues. The germline V gene has CDR1 SGHVS and CDR2 FQNEAQ. V lost 0 bases, J lost 4 bases, and 9 bases lay in between. CDR3 DNA: TGTGCCAGCAGCTTAGCAGGGGGTCTTAATGAAAAACTGTTTTTT. Translated: CASSLAGGLNEKLFF.

The chain combines TRBV12-3 or TRBV12-4 with TRBJ1-5; possible D gene TRBD1, 5 bases. The CDR3 is 15 amino acids. The germline V and J ends were trimmed by 3 bases and 1 base, with 10 bases remaining between them. CDR3 coding DNA: TGTGCCAGCAGTTTTTGGGGGGGGAGCAATCAGCCCCAGCATTTT. It yields the protein CASSFWGGSNQPQHF.

The sample holds a few counts of this clonotype. V is TRBV4-2 and J is TRBJ2-7, with TRBD2 matching 7 bases. CDR1 and CDR2 (germline): LGHNA, YNFKEQ. V was clipped by 3 bases and J by 4 bases; unmatched bases: 6. The CDR3 contains 14 residues. This chain's CDR3 is CASSQGGSHYEQYF. CDR3 in DNA: TGTGCCAGCAGCCAGGGGGGGTCTCATTACGAGCAGTACTTC.

The genes are TRBV7-9 and TRBJ2-5; TRBD2 is a possible D gene (5 bases). Germline CDR1 SEHNR, CDR2 FQNEAQ (reference sequence). This CDR3 is built from 13 residues. The germline V and J ends were trimmed by 4 bases and 6 bases, with 12 bases remaining between them. Here the CDR3 reads CASSSGIGQTQYF. The CDR3 bases are TGTGCCAGCAGCTCCGGGATCGGACAGACCCAGTACTTC.